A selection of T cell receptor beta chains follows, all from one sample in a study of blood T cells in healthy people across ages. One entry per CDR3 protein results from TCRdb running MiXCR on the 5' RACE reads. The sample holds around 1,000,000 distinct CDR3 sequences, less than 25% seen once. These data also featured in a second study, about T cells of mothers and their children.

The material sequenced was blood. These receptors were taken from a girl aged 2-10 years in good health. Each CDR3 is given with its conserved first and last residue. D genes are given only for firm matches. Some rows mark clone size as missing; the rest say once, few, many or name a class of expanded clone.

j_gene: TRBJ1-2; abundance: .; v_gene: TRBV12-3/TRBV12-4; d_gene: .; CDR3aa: CASKALVYGYTF; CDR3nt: TGTGCCAGCAAAGCGCTGGTCTATGGCTACACCTTC
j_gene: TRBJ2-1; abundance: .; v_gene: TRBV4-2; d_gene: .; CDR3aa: CASSQVWEISSYNEQFF; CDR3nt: TGTGCCAGCAGCCAAGTTTGGGAAATCAGCTCCTACAATGAGCAGTTCTTC
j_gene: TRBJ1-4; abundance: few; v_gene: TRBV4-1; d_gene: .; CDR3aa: CASSRGRGTANEKLFF; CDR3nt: TGCGCCAGCAGCCGCGGCCGGGGGACGGCTAATGAAAAACTGTTTTTT
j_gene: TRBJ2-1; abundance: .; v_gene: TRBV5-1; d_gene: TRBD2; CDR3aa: CASSSGGGASYNEQFF; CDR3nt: TGCGCCAGCAGCTCAGGCGGGGGGGCCTCCTACAATGAGCAGTTCTTC
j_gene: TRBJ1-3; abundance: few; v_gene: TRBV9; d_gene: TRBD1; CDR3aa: CASSPRTGGLGNTIYF; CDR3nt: TGTGCCAGCAGCCCACGGACAGGGGGACTCGGAAACACCATATATTTT
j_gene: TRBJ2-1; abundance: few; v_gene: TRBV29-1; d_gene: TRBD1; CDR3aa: CSLGGQGSGNEQFF; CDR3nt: TGCAGCCTGGGGGGACAGGGGAGCGGAAATGAGCAGTTCTTC
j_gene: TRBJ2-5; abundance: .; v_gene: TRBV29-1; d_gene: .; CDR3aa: CSVEVRFGEEQYF; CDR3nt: TGCAGCGTTGAGGTTAGATTTGGGGAAGAGCAGTACTTC
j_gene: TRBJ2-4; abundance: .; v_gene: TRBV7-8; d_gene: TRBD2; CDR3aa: CASSLWTSGGPRDIQYF; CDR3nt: TGTGCCAGCAGCTTATGGACTAGCGGGGGCCCCAGGGACATTCAGTACTTC
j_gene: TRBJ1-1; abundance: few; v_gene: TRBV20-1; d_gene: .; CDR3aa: CSAYFRVAAEAFF; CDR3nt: TGCAGTGCTTATTTCAGGGTGGCGGCTGAAGCTTTCTTT
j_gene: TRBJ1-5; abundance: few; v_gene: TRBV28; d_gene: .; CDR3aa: CASSYRPRSQHF; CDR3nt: TGTGCCAGCAGTTACAGGCCCCGATCCCAGCATTTT
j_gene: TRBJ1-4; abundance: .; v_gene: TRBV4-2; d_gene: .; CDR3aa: CASSQKGQVHANEKLFF; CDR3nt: TGTGCCAGCAGCCAGAAAGGGCAGGTTCATGCTAATGAAAAACTGTTTTTT